A single T cell receptor (beta chain) is shown here with its context. Its antigen is unknown. Time point given: week 23, last vaccination. Every vaccine dose comprised 300 ug of mutant IDH1 20-mer peptide plus topical imiquimod. This record comes from a study of a mutant IDH1 vaccine in newly diagnosed glioma. Study overall: Beginning 4-6 weeks after radiotherapy alone, or with temozolomide cycles, vaccination took place. Patients previously underwent radiotherapy, temozolomide, or both, and most underwent both.

TCRdb's table, derived via immunoSEQ multiplex PCR, lists solely in-frame clones and lacks some. The table shows over 35,000 clones, with roughly 80% occurring only once. CDR3 length: 17 amino acids. Looked up from germline, CDR1 is MGHRA and CDR2 is YSYEKL. V shed 1 base, J shed 3 bases, and the junction held 7 bases outside the gene matches. The sequencing here drew on PBMCs, taken from a glioma patient whose treatment included an IDH1 peptide vaccine. The rearrangement links TRBV4-1 to TRBJ2-5; TRBD2 matches 11 bases. This TCR was sampled from a man aged 40-49 years with glioma. CDR3 in amino acids: CASSQGASGGIKETQYF. The CDR3 coding sequence is TGCGCCAGCAGCCAAGGCGCTAGCGGGGGGATAAAAGAGACCCAGTACTTC.